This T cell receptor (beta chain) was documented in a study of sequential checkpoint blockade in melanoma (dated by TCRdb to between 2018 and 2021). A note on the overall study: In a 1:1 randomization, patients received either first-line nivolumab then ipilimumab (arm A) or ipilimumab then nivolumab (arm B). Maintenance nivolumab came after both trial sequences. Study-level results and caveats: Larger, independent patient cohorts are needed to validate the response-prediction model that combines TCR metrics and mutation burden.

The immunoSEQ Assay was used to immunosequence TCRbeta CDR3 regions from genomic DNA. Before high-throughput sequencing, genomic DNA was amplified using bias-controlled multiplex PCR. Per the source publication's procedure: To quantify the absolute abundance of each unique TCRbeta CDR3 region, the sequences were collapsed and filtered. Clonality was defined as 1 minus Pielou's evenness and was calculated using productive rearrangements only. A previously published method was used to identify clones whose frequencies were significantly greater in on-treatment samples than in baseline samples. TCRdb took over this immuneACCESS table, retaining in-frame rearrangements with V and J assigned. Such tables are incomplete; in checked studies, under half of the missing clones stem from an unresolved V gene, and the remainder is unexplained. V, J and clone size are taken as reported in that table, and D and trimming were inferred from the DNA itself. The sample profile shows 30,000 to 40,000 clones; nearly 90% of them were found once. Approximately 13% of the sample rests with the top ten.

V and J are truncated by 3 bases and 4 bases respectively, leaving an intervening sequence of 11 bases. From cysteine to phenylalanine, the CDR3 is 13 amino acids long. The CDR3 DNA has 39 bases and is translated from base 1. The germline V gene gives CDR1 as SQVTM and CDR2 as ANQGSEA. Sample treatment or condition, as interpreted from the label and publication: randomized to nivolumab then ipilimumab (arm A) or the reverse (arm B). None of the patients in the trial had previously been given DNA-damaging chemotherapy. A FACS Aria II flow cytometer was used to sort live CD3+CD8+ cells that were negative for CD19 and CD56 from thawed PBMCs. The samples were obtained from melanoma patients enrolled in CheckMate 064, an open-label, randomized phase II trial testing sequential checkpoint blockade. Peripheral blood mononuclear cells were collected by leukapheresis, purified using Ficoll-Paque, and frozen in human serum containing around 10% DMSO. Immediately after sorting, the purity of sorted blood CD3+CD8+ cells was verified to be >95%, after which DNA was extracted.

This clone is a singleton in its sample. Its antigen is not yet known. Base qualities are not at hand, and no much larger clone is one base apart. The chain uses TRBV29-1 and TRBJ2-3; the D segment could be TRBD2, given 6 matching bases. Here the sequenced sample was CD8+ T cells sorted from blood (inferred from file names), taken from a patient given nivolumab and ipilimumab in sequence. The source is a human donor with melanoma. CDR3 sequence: CSVDGGEADTQYF. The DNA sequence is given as TGCAGCGTTGACGGGGGTGAGGCAGATACGCAGTATTTT.